This TCR beta chain comes out of a study of blood T cell repertoires in COVID-19. Study-wide context: Italy, Spain and the United States were the sources of the convalescent and acute COVID-19 samples.

Some clones are missing from TCRdb's copy, which holds only in-frame ones; the method was immunoSEQ multiplex PCR. The sample yields roughly 140,000 clones, approximately 86% seen once. The CDR3 loop spans 15 amino acids. CDR1 and CDR2 (germline): SGHRS, YFSETQ. V shed 10 bases, J shed 4 bases, and the junction held 13 bases outside the gene matches. The sample comprised peripheral blood. The chain couples TRBV5-1 to TRBJ2-3; TRBD1 matches at 9 bases. The TCR comes from an older man with acute or convalescent COVID-19. CDR3 DNA: TGCGCCTTCGGACAGGGGCAACTAGTACCAGATACGCAGTATTTT. Amino acid sequence: CAFGQGQLVPDTQYF.